This TCR beta chain was identified during a study of shared clonotypes between healthy human individuals (dated by TCRdb to 2020 to 2022). About the investigation overall: The cohort included a few men and a couple of women between 18 and 49 years of age. Per donor, three plates each were used for CD4 naive and CD4 memory, two for CD8 naive, and one for CD8 memory. To estimate repertoire size and how much clonotype sharing occurs between individuals, the study deeply sequenced the blood TCR repertoires of five healthy adults. Libraries were prepared and TCR repertoires were sequenced by different laboratories using diverse techniques, in order to increase sequencing depth and limit assay-specific biases. Leukapheresis yielded between about 0.85 and 10 billion PBMCs per donor.

Unmatched junction bases come to 12, with V trimmed by 4 bases and J by 3 bases. Taken from the germline V gene, the CDR1 and CDR2 loops are SGHRS and YFSETQ. Counted from cysteine to phenylalanine, this CDR3 has 16 amino acids. Only the CDR3 portion is preserved as DNA: 48 bases, with reading frame beginning at the first base. For the CD8 naive samples, CD45RO-negative cells were positively selected for CCR7, yielding a CD45RA+CCR7+ population from which TemRA cells were excluded. Healthy HIV-negative adults with no recently reported acute infections or vaccinations were included as donors. Only Caucasian adults living in Nashville, Tennessee, USA were represented among the donors. Blood was obtained by leukapheresis, after which PBMCs were separated by Ficoll-Histopaque density gradient centrifugation and cryopreserved in liquid nitrogen vapor phase. Purity and quantity of every magnetically sorted T cell population were checked by analytical flow cytometry. Each sorted fraction had its genomic DNA isolated and then quantified by UV absorbance on a Nanodrop 2000c.

General conclusions and limits of the study: When a handful of donors were compared, the shared fraction of clonotypes was roughly 5% for naive CD4, 3.5% to 4% for naive CD8, 2.3% for memory CD4, and about 0.36% for memory CD8. Larger estimated clonotype richness was generally found for naive subsets than for memory subsets. Based on pairwise subsampling, the degree of clonotype sharing among donors was expected to be affected by sequencing depth. Sampling was restricted to blood, and TCR repertoires in tissue are likely to differ from TCR repertoires in blood. Because the study included only a small number of donors, the genetic and exposure-history diversity represented was limited. Rarefaction of sorted-subset datasets indicated incomplete sequencing despite the large sequencing depth. Higher generation probabilities were observed for clonotypes shared by all four sorted-subset donors than for non-shared clonotypes.

Turning to this clone: Its antigen has not been determined. Base qualities are not at hand, and no much larger clone is one base apart.

Using the deep immunoSEQ assay, multiplex PCR amplified TCR CDR3 regions from genomic DNA. For each cell subset, the extracted genomic DNA was distributed evenly across all wells of several immunoSEQ 96-well plates, and each plate served as one replicate. For sorted subsets, about 210 ng of genomic DNA, equivalent to about 30,000 T cell genomes, went into each replicate PCR. Purified libraries were measured with a Qubit 3.0 fluorometer, size-checked on a Bioanalyzer 2100, and measured again with the KAPA Library Quantification kit. Every immunoSEQ 96-well plate was sequenced on a dedicated single-read 150-cycle Illumina NextSeq 550 flow cell. As for the original processing: Because the immunoSEQ output included only junctional sequences and no quality scores, the filtering could not be the same as the filtering used for full-length reads. To assign V/J genes and CDR3, sequences were annotated against IMGT germline references using PyIR, a Python wrapper for IgBLAST v1.9. Any read was removed if the V/J assignment was weak (E-value above 1e-6), the CDR3 was missing, or the read contained stop codons, out-of-frame junctions, or ambiguous translated residues. V3J clonotypes were defined by identical inferred V gene, J gene, and CDR3 amino acid sequence. To compute the percentage overlap between repertoires, the number of shared unique clonotypes was divided by the size of the smaller repertoire. Repertoire richness was assessed with RTK rarefaction, the Chao1 estimator, and Recon v2.1 estimates of unobserved clonotypes. OLGA was used to compute generation probabilities for all TCRbeta clonotypes that the gDNA method yielded from a handful of donors. As stored in TCRdb, this immuneACCESS dataset retains in-frame rearrangements with V and J assigned. A fraction of the clones does not appear; measured against another copy, unresolved V genes explain less than half of the discrepancy, and the remainder lacks a known reason. That table supplies the V and J calls and clone size; D and trimming were determined from the DNA. This sample holds 560,000 or so clones; approximately 96% were observed only once. The ten most abundant clones make up about 0.12% of the sample.

The receptor's source is a woman younger than 45 in good health. In this chain, TRBV5-1 is recombined with TRBJ1-2; TRBD1 aligns with 7 central bases. The sequenced sample was naive CD8+ T cells sorted from blood. The meaning of the sample's cell subset or site label: CD45RA+CCR7+. For the CDR3, the sequence is CASSQDRFTPYYGYTF. The DNA sequence is given as TGCGCCAGCAGCCAGGACAGGTTCACCCCTTACTATGGCTACACCTTC.